This T cell receptor beta chain comes out of a study of blood T cell repertoires in COVID-19. Study information: Samples came from the United States, Italy and Spain, spanning acute and convalescent COVID-19. PBMCs, B-cell-depleted T cells, or T cells were the source of the cDNA or gDNA that made up the material.

The germline CDR1 and CDR2 sequences are MNHNY and SVGAGI (reference sequence). Trimming stripped 0 bases from V and 9 bases from J, with 12 bases between. The CDR3 is 14 residues long. Some clones are missing from TCRdb's copy, which holds only in-frame ones; the method was immunoSEQ multiplex PCR. The sample shows around 76,000 clones, around nine tenths of them seen only once. This clone has a single count. This TCR was sampled from a man aged 55 to 70 with acute or convalescent COVID-19. Sequencing was performed on peripheral blood. This sequence joins TRBV6-6 and TRBJ1-3, with a tentative D call TRBD1 (5 bases). CDR3 nucleotide sequence: TGTGCCAGCAGTTACTCCGCGGGGGGGGGCACCATATATTTT. Its protein is CASSYSAGGGTIYF.